The 17 T cell receptor beta chains below come from one sample, sequenced in a study of blood T cell repertoires in COVID-19. TCRdb's copy holds only in-frame clones and misses some; the assay was immunoSEQ multiplex PCR. The data show fewer than 50,000 clones, with around 90% seen just once and approximately 0.35% held by the top ten. Sequenced input: peripheral blood. The source is a man aged 50-59 years with COVID-19, enrolled during active disease.

This clone was recorded a few times. The chain has TRBV5-5 and TRBJ2-5; 8 bases are shared with TRBD2. The CDR3 runs to 15 residues. Germline assignment: CDR1 SGHKS and CDR2 YYEKEE (reference sequence). V shed 2 bases and J 3 bases; nucleotides not matched to a gene: 6. CDR3 bases: TGTGCCAGCAGCTTCTCCGGGACTAGAGAAGAGACCCAGTACTTC. The encoded protein is CASSFSGTREETQYF.

The chain links TRBV3-1 (or the pseudogene TRBV3-2) to TRBJ1-3, with no clear D. Trimming cost V 0 bases and J 11 bases, with 8 bases left between them. The CDR3 runs 12 residues. Germline CDR1 is LGHDT and CDR2 is YNNKEL (reference sequence). The CDR3 bases are TGTGCCAGCAGCCAAGATCTGACTTCCATATATTTT. Its translation is CASSQDLTSIYF.

The chain carries TRBV19 and TRBJ1-3; D uncertain. V lost 5 bases, J lost 0 bases, and 14 bases lay in between. The germline V gene has CDR1 LNHDA and CDR2 SQIVND (reference sequence). The CDR3 is made up of 16 amino acids. The CDR3 region has the DNA TGTGCCAGTAGTTTCGCCCCTAGGAACTCTGGAAACACCATATATTTT. Protein sequence: CASSFAPRNSGNTIYF.

The DNA of the CDR3 is TGCGCCAGCAGCTTGCTGTTAGGGGGAGAAGAGACCCAGTACTTC. Amino acid sequence: CASSLLLGGEETQYF. V gene TRBV5-1 combines with J gene TRBJ2-5; the D gene is possibly TRBD1 (6 bases). Germline V gene data show CDR1 as SGHRS and CDR2 as YFSETQ. CDR3 length: 15 amino acids. Trimming pared 1 base from V and 3 bases from J, leaving 13 bases between.

This clone was detected once. The chain combines TRBV5-5 with TRBJ2-1; perhaps TRBD1 as D (5 bases). The germline CDR1 and CDR2 sequences are SGHKS and YYEKEE (reference sequence). V gave up 1 base and J gave up 0 bases, with 14 bases separating them. This CDR3 has 17 amino acids. CDR3 region: CASSLSGAWSSYNEQFF. Written as DNA, the CDR3 is TGTGCCAGCAGCTTGTCTGGGGCCTGGAGCTCCTACAATGAGCAGTTCTTC.

The CDR3 nucleotides are TGTGCCACCAGCAAGGGGACTAACTACGAGCAGTACTTC. Its translation: CATSKGTNYEQYF. This sequence joins TRBV15 and TRBJ2-7; 7 bases map to TRBD2. Germline V CDR1 and CDR2: LNHNV, YYDKDF (reference sequence). The V segment lost 4 bases and the J segment 3 bases; nucleotides outside the gene matches: 3. The CDR3 consists of 13 residues. The full variable domain, its missing parts supplied by reference TRBV15 and TRBJ2-7, is DAMVIQNPRYQVTQFGKPVTLSCSQTLNHNVMYWYQQKSSQAPKLLFHYYDKDFNNEADTPDNFQSRRPNTSFCFLDIRSPGLGDTAMYLCATSKGTNYEQYFGPGTRLTVT.

The chain couples TRBV27 to TRBJ2-5, with D perhaps TRBD2 (6 bases). Germline V gives CDR1 MNHEY, CDR2 SMNVEV (reference sequence). This CDR3 comprises 14 residues. Trimming cost V 6 bases and J 1 base, with 12 bases left between them. CDR3 nucleotides: TGTGCCAGCAGCCCTTCGGGACTCCAAGAGACCCAGTACTTC. Amino acids: CASSPSGLQETQYF.

CDR3 bases: TGCGCCAGCGGTATTGAGAGGGGGCGCGGAAACTACGAGCAGTACTTC. Its protein product is CASGIERGRGNYEQYF. This chain connects TRBV5-1 to TRBJ2-7; 7 positions agree with TRBD1. This CDR3 is 16 amino acids long. Germline CDR1 is SGHRS and CDR2 is YFSETQ. Trimming cost V 7 bases and J 3 bases; bases outside gene matches: 16.

The J gene is TRBJ2-1, the V gene TRBV7-9; 8 bases match TRBD2. V lost 1 base to trimming and J lost 6 bases; unmatched junction nucleotides: 11. The CDR3 has 17 amino acids. Germline-derived CDR1 and CDR2 are SEHNR and FQNEAQ (reference sequence). The CDR3 coding sequence is TGTGCCAGCAGCTTAGGAGGAGCGGGAGAGGTGGGCAATGAGCAGTTCTTC. This translates into CASSLGGAGEVGNEQFF.

The V call is TRBV7-2, the J call TRBJ1-5; tentative D call: TRBD1 (6 bases). This CDR3 is 14 amino acids long. Trimming removed 3 bases from V and 2 bases from J, with 8 bases in between. From germline, CDR1 is SGHTA and CDR2 FQGNSA. The chain's CDR3 is CASSFRQGNQPQHF. CDR3 sequence (DNA): TGTGCCAGCAGCTTTCGACAGGGCAATCAGCCCCAGCATTTT.

The V call is TRBV7-2, the J call TRBJ2-1, with 7 bases fitting TRBD1. The germline CDR1 and CDR2 sequences are SGHTA and FQGNSA. J gave up 6 bases and V 0 bases, and 8 bases lay outside the gene matches. The CDR3 loop spans 16 amino acids. CDR3 nucleotides: TGTGCCAGCAGCTTAGCAGGACAGGCCTCTTTCAATGAGCAGTTCTTC. This translates into CASSLAGQASFNEQFF.

This clone was counted a single time. This chain uses TRBV19 with TRBJ2-2; 13 nucleotides align to TRBD2. This CDR3 has 15 amino acids. With V trimmed by 6 bases and J by 6 bases, 4 bases remained unmatched. The germline V gene has CDR1 LNHDA and CDR2 SQIVND (reference sequence). The CDR3 sequence: CASRLLAGGSGELFF. The CDR3 coding sequence is TGTGCCAGTAGGTTACTAGCGGGAGGGTCCGGGGAGCTGTTTTTT. Full variable domain (outside the CDR3, taken from reference TRBV19 and TRBJ2-2): DGGITQSPKYLFRKEGQNVTLSCEQNLNHDAMYWYRQDPGQGLRLIYYSQIVNDFQKGDIAEGYSVSREKKESFPLTVTSAQKNPTAFYLCASRLLAGGSGELFFGEGSRLTVL.

The chain employs TRBV6-5 and TRBJ1-4; weak D call: TRBD1 (6 bases). CDR3 length: 15 amino acids. CDR1 and CDR2 (germline): MNHEY, SVGAGI. V was pared by 7 bases and J by 1 base, with 13 bases between. CDR3 sequence reads: CASTGRGGTNEKLFF. In nucleotides, the CDR3 is TGTGCCAGCACCGGCAGGGGTGGAACTAATGAAAAACTGTTTTTT.

The rearrangement joins TRBV4-1 to TRBJ2-6, with TRBD1 matching over 9 bases. The CDR3 extends over 17 amino acids. CDR1 and CDR2 (germline): MGHRA, YSYEKL. Losses at the gene ends were 7 bases for V and 4 bases for J; bases not matched to a gene: 11. The CDR3 here is CASTRTGDGRGANVLTF. In DNA, the CDR3 is TGCGCCAGCACCCGGACAGGGGATGGCCGCGGGGCCAACGTCCTGACTTTC.

V gene TRBV28 combines with J gene TRBJ2-1, with D possibly TRBD1 on 6 matching bases. Germline V lookup: CDR1 MDHEN, CDR2 SYDVKM. The CDR3 covers 13 residues. Trimming removed 3 bases from V and 15 bases from J, with 18 bases in between. This CDR3 is CASSLQGPRGSFF. DNA of the CDR3: TGTGCCAGCAGTTTGCAGGGGCCCCGGGGTTCGTTCTTC.

J is TRBJ1-2 and V is TRBV5-1, with 9 nucleotides matching TRBD1. CDR3 size: 15 residues. CDR1 and CDR2 from the germline V gene are SGHRS and YFSETQ. Trimming at V came to 4 bases and at J to 6 bases, leaving 10 bases not matched to a gene. CDR3 DNA: TGCGCCAGCAGCCCCCTGGGGGGACAGGGAAATGGCTACACCTTC. This sequence encodes CASSPLGGQGNGYTF. The entire variable domain, with the rest obtained from reference TRBV5-1 and TRBJ1-2, is as follows: KAGVTQTPRYLIKTRGQQVTLSCSPISGHRSVSWYQQTPGQGLQFLFEYFSETQRNKGNFPGRFSGRQFSNSRSEMNVSTLELGDSALYLCASSPLGGQGNGYTFGSGTRLTVV.

V usage is TRBV5-8 and J usage is TRBJ2-1, with TRBD2 matching 7 bases. V trimming: 8 bases; J trimming: 6 bases; junction bases outside the gene matches: 14. The CDR3 is made up of 15 amino acids. Germline V gene data show CDR1 as SGHTS and CDR2 as YDEGEE. In nucleotides, the CDR3 is TGTGCCAGTTTAAAGCGGGGTCCGGGAAGCAATGAGCAGTTCTTC. It specifies CASLKRGPGSNEQFF.